Below, 4 T cell receptor beta chains from the same sample are listed, as sequenced in a study of T cells expressing NK-cell markers. Each CDR3 protein gets one entry in TCRdb, which reprocessed the 5' RACE reads and gives no DNA. The repertoire table contains 130,000 to 150,000 distinct CDR3 sequences. Sequences were obtained from blood T cells: a sorted CD56 or NKG2C T cell subset, CD4+ or CD8+ T cells, or bulk PBMC T cells (not recorded which). Source of these receptors: a young man in good health.

The chain carries TRBV3-1 and TRBJ2-1; with no DNA, the TCRdb D assignment of TRBD2 cannot be verified. The CDR3 totals 16 residues. Germline CDR1 reads LGHDT; CDR2 reads YNNKEL (reference sequence). The CDR3 spells CASSQDSGLLYNEQFF.

The chain links TRBV10-3 to TRBJ2-3; TCRdb selects TRBD2, and the lack of DNA leaves this call unchecked. Germline CDR1 reads ENHRY; CDR2 reads SYGVKD. The CDR3 runs to 17 residues. CDR3 in amino acids: CAIRKPGTSGRAHTQYF.

The J gene is TRBJ2-3, the V gene TRBV5-5. Germline CDR1 is SGHKS and CDR2 is YYEKEE (reference sequence). The CDR3 runs 16 residues. CDR3 protein: CASSLTDVSISDTQYF.

The genes are TRBV4-3 and TRBJ2-2. Germline CDR1 and CDR2: LGHNA and YSLEER. The CDR3 length is 14 residues. CDR3 amino acids: CASSQDIIAGELFF.